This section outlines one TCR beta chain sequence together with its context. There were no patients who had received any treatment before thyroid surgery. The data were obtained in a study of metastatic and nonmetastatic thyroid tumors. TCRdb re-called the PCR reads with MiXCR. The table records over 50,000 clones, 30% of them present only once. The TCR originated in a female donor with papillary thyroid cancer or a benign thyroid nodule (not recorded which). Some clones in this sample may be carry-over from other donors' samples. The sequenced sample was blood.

CDR3 DNA: TGCGCCAGCAGCCAAGATCGAAGTAGCGGCACAGATACGCAGTATTTT. Residues: CASSQDRSSGTDTQYF. V usage is TRBV4-1 and J usage is TRBJ2-3; a weak D match, TRBD2 (5 bases). Germline loops: CDR1 MGHRA, CDR2 YSYEKL. Trimming removed 0 bases at V and 1 base at J, with 11 bases between. The CDR3 has 16 amino acids.